The entry below gives a single T cell receptor (beta chain) sequence along with its context. This record comes from a study of blood T cell repertoires in COVID-19. Background on the study: PBMCs, B-cell-depleted T cells, or T cells provided the cDNA or gDNA that made up the material.

V was shortened by 3 bases and J by 10 bases, with 19 bases between the two germline ends. The germline V gene encodes CDR1 MNHEY and CDR2 SMNVEV (reference sequence). The CDR3 is made up of 16 amino acids. The authors' processing: By means of reference gene primer amplification, nucleated cell counts were estimated. Generated by immunoSEQ multiplex PCR, the TCRdb table keeps only in-frame clones and is missing some. V and J calls and clone size are given by that table; D and trimming were obtained from the DNA. The sample includes a few hundred thousand clones, approximately 88% of them seen just once.

Sequenced: PBMCs or T cells enriched from blood (not recorded which). The TCR was taken from a man younger than 35 with acute COVID-19. The rearrangement joins TRBV27 to TRBJ1-6; possibly TRBD1 for D (6 bases). The CDR3 DNA sequence: TGTGCCAGCAGTTTTTATTATATACAGGGTCCCTCACCCCTCCACTTT. Residues: CASSFYYIQGPSPLHF.